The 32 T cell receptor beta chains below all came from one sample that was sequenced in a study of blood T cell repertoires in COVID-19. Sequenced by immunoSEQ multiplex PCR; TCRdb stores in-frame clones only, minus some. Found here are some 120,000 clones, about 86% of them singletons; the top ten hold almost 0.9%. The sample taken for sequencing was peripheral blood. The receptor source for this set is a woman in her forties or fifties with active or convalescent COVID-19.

The CDR3 region is CSSSLGEKLFF. As DNA, the CDR3 is TGCAGCTCATCCCTAGGTGAAAAACTGTTTTTT. The chain couples TRBV29-1 to TRBJ1-4, with D uncertain. CDR1 SQVTM and CDR2 ANQGSEA come from the germline V gene. The V end lost 8 bases, the J end lost 7 bases, and 11 bases lay between the germline ends. The CDR3 runs 11 residues.

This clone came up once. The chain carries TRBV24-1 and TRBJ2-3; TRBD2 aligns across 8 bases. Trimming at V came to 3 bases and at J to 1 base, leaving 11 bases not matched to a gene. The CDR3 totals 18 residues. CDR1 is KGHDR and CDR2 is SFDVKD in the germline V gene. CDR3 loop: CATSDLPVAGPGTDTQYF. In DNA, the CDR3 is TGTGCCACCAGTGATCTCCCGGTAGCGGGGCCGGGCACAGATACGCAGTATTTT.

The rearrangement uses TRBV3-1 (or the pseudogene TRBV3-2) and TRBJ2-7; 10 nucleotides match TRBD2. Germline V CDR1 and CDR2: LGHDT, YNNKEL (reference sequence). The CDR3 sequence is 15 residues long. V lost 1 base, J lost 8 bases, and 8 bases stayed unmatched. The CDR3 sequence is CASSQVVLAGAQQYF. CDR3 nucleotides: TGTGCCAGCAGCCAAGTGGTCCTAGCGGGAGCGCAGCAGTACTTC.

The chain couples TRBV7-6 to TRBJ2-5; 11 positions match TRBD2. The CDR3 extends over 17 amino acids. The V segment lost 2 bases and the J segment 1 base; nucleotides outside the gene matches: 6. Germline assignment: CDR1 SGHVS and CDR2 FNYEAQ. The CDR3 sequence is CASSLPIAGGGQETQYF. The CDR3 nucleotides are TGTGCCAGCAGCTTACCAATAGCGGGAGGGGGCCAAGAGACCCAGTACTTC.

The CDR3 loop reads CASSPEGRGVDQPQHF. In DNA, the CDR3 is TGCGCCAGCAGCCCTGAGGGCAGGGGAGTGGATCAGCCCCAGCATTTT. V gene TRBV4-1 combines with J gene TRBJ1-5, with D tentatively TRBD1 (6 bases). Per the germline V gene, CDR1 is MGHRA and CDR2 is YSYEKL. V was pared by 4 bases and J by 5 bases, with 18 bases between. The CDR3 extends over 16 amino acids.

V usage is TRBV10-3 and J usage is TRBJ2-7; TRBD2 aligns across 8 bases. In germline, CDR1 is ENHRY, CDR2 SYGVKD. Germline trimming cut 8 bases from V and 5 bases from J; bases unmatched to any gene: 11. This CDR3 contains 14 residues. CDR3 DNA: TGTGCCATCGCGAGAGCGGGAGAAACCGACGAGCAGTACTTC. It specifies CAIARAGETDEQYF.

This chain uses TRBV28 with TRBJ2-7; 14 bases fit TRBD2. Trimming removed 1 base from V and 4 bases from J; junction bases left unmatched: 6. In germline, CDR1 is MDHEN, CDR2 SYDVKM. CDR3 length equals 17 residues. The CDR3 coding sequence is TGTGCCAGCAGTTTATCGACGGGACTAGCGGGAGTATACGAGCAGTACTTC. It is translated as CASSLSTGLAGVYEQYF.

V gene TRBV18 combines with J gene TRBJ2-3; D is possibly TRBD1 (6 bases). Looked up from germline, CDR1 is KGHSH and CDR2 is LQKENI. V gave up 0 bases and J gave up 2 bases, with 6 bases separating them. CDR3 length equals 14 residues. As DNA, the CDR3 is TGTGCCAGCTCACCACCGGGGGCCACAGATACGCAGTATTTT. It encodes CASSPPGATDTQYF.

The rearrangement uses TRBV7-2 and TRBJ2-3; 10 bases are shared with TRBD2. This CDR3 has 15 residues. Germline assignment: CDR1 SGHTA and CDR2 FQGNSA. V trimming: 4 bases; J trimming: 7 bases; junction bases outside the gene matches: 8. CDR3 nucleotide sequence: TGTGCCAGCAGCTCTTCGACTAGCGGGCTAAATACGCAGTATTTT. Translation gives CASSSSTSGLNTQYF.

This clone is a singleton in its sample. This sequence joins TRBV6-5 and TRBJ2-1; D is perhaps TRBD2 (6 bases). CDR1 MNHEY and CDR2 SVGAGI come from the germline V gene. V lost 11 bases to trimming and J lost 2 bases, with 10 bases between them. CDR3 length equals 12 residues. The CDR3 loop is CAVAVAYNEQFF. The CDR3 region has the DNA TGTGCCGTAGCGGTAGCCTACAATGAGCAGTTCTTC.

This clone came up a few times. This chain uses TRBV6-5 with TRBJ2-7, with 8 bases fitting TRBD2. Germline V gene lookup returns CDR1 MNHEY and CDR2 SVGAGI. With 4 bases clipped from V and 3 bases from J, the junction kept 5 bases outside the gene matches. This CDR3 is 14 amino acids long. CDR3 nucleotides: TGTGCCAGCAGTTGGGCGGGAGGCGGCTACGAGCAGTACTTC. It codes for CASSWAGGGYEQYF.

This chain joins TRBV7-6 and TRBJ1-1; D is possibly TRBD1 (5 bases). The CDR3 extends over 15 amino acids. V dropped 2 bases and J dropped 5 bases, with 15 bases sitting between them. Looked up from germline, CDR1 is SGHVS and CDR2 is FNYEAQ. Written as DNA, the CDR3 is TGTGCCAGCAGCTTAAGTTGGGGGAGGAAGACTGAAGCTTTCTTT. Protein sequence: CASSLSWGRKTEAFF.

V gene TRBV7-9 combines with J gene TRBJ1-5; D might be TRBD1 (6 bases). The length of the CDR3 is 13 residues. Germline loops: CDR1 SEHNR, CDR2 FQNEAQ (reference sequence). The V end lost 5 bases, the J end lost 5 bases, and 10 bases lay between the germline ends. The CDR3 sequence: CASSRQDYQPQHF. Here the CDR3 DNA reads TGTGCCAGCAGCCGACAGGATTATCAGCCCCAGCATTTT.

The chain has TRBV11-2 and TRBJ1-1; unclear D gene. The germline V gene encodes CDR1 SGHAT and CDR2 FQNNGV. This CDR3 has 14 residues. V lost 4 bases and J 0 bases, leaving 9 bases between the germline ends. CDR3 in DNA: TGTGCCAGCAGCTCCCTGACATTGAACACTGAAGCTTTCTTT. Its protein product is CASSSLTLNTEAFF.

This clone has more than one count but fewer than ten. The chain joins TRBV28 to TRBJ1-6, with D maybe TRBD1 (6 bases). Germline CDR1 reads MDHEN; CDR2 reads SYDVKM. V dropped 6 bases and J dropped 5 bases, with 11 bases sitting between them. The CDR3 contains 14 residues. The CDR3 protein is CASRPGHDNSPLHF. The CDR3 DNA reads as TGTGCCAGCAGACCGGGACACGATAATTCACCCCTCCACTTT.

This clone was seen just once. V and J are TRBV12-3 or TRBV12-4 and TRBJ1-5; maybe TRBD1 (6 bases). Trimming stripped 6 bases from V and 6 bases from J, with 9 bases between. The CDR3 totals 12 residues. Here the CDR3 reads CASSTGTQPQHF. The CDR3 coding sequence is TGTGCCAGCAGCACAGGGACTCAGCCCCAGCATTTT.

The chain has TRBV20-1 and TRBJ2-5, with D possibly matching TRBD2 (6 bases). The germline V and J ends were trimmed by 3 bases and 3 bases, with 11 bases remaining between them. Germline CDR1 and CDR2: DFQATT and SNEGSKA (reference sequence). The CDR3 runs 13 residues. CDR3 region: CSASGWREETQYF. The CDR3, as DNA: TGCAGTGCTAGTGGTTGGAGGGAAGAGACCCAGTACTTC.

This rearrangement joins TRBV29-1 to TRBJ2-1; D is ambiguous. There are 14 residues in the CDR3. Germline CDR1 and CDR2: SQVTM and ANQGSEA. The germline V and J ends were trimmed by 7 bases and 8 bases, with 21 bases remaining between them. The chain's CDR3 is CSAPSGYSVDEQFF. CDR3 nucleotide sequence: TGCAGCGCCCCCTCGGGTTACTCTGTGGATGAGCAGTTCTTC.

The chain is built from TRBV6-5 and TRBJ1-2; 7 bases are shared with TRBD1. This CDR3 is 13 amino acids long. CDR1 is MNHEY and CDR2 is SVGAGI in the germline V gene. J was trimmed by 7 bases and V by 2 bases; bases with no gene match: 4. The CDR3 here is CASSYKYRGGYTF. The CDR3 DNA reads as TGTGCCAGCAGTTACAAGTACAGGGGTGGCTACACCTTC.

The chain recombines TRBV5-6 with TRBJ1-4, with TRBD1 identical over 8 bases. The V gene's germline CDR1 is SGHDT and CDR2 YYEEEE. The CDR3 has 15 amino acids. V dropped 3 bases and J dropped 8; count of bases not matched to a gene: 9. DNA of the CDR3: TGTGCCAGCAGCTCGGCGACAGGGGATCAAGAAAAACTGTTTTTT. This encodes CASSSATGDQEKLFF.

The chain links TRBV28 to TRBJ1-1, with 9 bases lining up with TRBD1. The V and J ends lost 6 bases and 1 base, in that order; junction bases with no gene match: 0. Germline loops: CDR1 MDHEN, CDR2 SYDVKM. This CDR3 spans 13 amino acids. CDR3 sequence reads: CASRGQGNTEAFF. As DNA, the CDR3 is TGTGCCAGCAGGGGACAGGGGAACACTGAAGCTTTCTTT.

The CDR3 region has the DNA TGTGCCGGAAAAGGGACAGGGTCTAATGAGCAGTTCTTC. It specifies CAGKGTGSNEQFF. The J gene is TRBJ2-1, the V gene TRBV6-5; 9 bases fit TRBD1. The germline gives CDR1 MNHEY, CDR2 SVGAGI. The V and J ends lost 11 bases and 7 bases, in that order; junction bases with no gene match: 9. The CDR3 length is 13 residues.

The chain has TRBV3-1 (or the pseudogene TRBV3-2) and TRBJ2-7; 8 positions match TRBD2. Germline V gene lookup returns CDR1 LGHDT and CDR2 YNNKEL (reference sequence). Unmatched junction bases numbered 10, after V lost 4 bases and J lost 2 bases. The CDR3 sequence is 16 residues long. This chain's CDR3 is CASSRILADPPYEQYF. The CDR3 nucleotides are TGTGCCAGCAGCCGAATACTAGCGGACCCCCCCTACGAGCAGTACTTC.

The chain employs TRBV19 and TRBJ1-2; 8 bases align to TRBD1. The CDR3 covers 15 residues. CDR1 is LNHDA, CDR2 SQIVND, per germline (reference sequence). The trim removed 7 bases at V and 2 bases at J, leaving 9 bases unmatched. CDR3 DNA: TGTGCCAGTACCCCTATGGACAGGGAGAACTATGGCTACACCTTC. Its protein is CASTPMDRENYGYTF. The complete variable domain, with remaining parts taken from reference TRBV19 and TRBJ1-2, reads DGGITQSPKYLFRKEGQNVTLSCEQNLNHDAMYWYRQDPGQGLRLIYYSQIVNDFQKGDIAEGYSVSREKKESFPLTVTSAQKNPTAFYLCASTPMDRENYGYTFGSGTRLTVV.

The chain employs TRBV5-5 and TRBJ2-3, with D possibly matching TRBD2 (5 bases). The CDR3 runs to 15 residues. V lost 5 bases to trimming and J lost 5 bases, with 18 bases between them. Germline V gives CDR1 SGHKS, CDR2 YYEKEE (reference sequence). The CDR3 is CASRRLGQAGDTQYF. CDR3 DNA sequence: TGTGCCAGCAGAAGGTTAGGGCAGGCGGGAGATACGCAGTATTTT.

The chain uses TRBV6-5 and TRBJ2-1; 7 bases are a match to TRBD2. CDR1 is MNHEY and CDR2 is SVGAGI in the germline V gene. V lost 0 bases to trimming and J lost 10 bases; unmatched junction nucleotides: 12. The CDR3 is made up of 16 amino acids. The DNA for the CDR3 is TGTGCCAGCAGTTACTCGAGGGGAAGACTAGCAGGGGAGCAGTTCTTC. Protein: CASSYSRGRLAGEQFF.

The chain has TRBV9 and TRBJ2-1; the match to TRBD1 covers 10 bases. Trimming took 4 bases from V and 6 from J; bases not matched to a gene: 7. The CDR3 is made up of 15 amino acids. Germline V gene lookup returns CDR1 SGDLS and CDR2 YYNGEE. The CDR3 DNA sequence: TGTGCCAGCAGCCAATCGGGGACAGGGGCCAATGAGCAGTTCTTC. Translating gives CASSQSGTGANEQFF.

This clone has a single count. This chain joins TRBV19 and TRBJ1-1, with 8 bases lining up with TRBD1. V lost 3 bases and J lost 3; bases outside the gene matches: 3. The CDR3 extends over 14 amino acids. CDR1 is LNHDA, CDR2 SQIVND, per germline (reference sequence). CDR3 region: CASSMGQDHTEAFF. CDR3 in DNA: TGTGCCAGTAGTATGGGACAGGACCACACTGAAGCTTTCTTT.

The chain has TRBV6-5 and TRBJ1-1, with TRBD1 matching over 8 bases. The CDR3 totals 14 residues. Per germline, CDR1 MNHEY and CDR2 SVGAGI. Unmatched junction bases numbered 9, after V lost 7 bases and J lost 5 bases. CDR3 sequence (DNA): TGTGCCAGCACGATCGGACAGGGACAAACTGAAGCTTTCTTT. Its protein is CASTIGQGQTEAFF.

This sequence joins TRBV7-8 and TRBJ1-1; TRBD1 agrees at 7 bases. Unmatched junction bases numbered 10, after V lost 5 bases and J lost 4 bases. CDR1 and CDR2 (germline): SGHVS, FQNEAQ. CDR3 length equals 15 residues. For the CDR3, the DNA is TGTGCCAGCAGCGTACAGGGGCGGGAGGGCACTGAAGCTTTCTTT. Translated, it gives CASSVQGREGTEAFF. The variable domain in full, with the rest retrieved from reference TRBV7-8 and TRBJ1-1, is GAGVSQSPRYKVAKRGQDVALRCDPISGHVSLFWYQQALGQGPEFLTYFQNEAQLDKSGLPSDRFFAERPEGSVSTLKIQRTQQEDSAVYLCASSVQGREGTEAFFGQGTRLTVV.

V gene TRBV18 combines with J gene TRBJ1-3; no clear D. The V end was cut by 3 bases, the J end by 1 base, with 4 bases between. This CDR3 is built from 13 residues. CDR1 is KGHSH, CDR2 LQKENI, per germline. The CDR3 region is CASSPRSGNTIYF. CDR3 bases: TGTGCCAGCTCACCCAGATCTGGAAACACCATATATTTT.

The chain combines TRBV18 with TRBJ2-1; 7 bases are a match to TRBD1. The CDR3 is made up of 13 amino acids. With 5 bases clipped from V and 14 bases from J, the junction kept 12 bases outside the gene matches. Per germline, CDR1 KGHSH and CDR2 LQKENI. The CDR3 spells CASSLDVRGGKFF. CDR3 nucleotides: TGTGCCAGCTCATTGGACGTTAGAGGGGGCAAGTTCTTC.